The clone carrying this T cell receptor (beta chain) showed up just a few times. The antigen is unknown. V was pared by 6 bases and J by 1 base, with 5 bases of the junction left unmatched. This CDR3 comprises 14 residues. Germline V CDR1 and CDR2: MNHEY, SVGAGI. This record comes from a study of beta chain features in type 1 diabetes. Study-wide results and caveats: Shortening of TCRB CDR3s, moderate but significant, appeared in all four CD4+ subsets of Type 1 diabetes patients.

Expressed TCRB transcripts got sequenced, as all isolated RNA was reverse transcribed. TCRdb keeps only in-frame clones here, not all; method: immunoSEQ multiplex PCR. In the table there are 640,000 or so clones, over 12% of which are singletons. The rearrangement joins TRBV6-5 to TRBJ1-1, with 7 bases fitting TRBD1. This clonotype was sampled from a man younger than 35 with type 1 diabetes. Sequencing was carried out using naive CD4+ T cells from blood. The CDR3 region is CASSLRGQNTEAFF. CDR3 DNA: TGTGCCAGCAGCCTTAGGGGGCAGAACACTGAAGCTTTCTTT.